The TCR beta chain described here comes from a study of lymphopenia after photon versus proton radiotherapy. Study observations and caveats: In patients who died, overall survival fell as post-nadir TCR diversity dropped more. Better survival with proton therapy was suggested as possible, not demonstrated.

CDR3 length: 18 residues. Trimming took 5 bases from V and 4 from J, leaving 24 bases between them. Germline CDR1 PRHDT, CDR2 FYEKMQ (reference sequence). Regarding this clone: Its antigen is currently unknown.

Data came from immunoSEQ multiplex PCR; TCRdb stores just in-frame clones and leaves some out. The sample includes more than 20,000 clones, 85% of them seen just once. The sample was peripheral blood, taken from a patient treated with photon-based radiotherapy. This receptor was identified in a man aged 60 to 69 with pancreatic cancer. The chain has TRBV13 and TRBJ1-5; D may be TRBD1 (6 bases). The CDR3 reads CASSRGGTGRVLNQPQHF. CDR3 bases: TGTGCCAGCAGCCGCGGAGGAACAGGGAGGGTTCTAAATCAGCCCCAGCATTTT.